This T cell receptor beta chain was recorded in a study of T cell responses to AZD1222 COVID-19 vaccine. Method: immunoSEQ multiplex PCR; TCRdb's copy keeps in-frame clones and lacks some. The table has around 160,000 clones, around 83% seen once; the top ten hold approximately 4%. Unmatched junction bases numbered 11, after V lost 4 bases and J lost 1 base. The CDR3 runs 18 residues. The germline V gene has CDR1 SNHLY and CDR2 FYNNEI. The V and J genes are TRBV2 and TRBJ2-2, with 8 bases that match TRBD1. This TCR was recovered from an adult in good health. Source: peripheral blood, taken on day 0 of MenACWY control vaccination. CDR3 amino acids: CASSVSVRGTGNTGELFF. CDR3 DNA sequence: TGTGCCAGCAGTGTGAGTGTTCGTGGGACAGGGAACACCGGGGAGCTGTTTTTT.